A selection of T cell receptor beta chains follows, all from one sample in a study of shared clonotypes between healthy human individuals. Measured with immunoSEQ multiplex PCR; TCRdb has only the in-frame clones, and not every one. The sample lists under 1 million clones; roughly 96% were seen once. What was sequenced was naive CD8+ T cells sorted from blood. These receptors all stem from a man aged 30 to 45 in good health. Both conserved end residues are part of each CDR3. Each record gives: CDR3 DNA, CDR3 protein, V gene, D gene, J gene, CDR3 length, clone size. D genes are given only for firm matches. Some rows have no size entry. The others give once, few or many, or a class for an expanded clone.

DNA: TGTGCCAGCAGCTTAAGCGCGGGGGAAACCTACAATGAGCAGTTCTTC
CDR3: CASSLSAGETYNEQFF
V: TRBV7-9
D: TRBD2
J: TRBJ2-1
length: 16
size: .

DNA: TGTGCCAGCAGTCCCCGAGCGGGAGAGGTTACTTACGAGCAGTACTTC
CDR3: CASSPRAGEVTYEQYF
V: TRBV27
D: TRBD2
J: TRBJ2-7
length: 16
size: .

DNA: TGCAGCGTTGAGGAGGCGGGAGTTGAAAATGAGCAGTTCTTC
CDR3: CSVEEAGVENEQFF
V: TRBV29-1
D: TRBD2
J: TRBJ2-1
length: 14
size: .

DNA: TGTGCCAGCAGTTTATCTGGGGGAATAAGCAATGAGCAGTTCTTC
CDR3: CASSLSGGISNEQFF
V: TRBV28
D: .
J: TRBJ2-1
length: 15
size: .

DNA: TGTGCCAGCAGCTTATCAGACGGGAACTATGGCTACACCTTC
CDR3: CASSLSDGNYGYTF
V: TRBV11-2
D: .
J: TRBJ1-2
length: 14
size: .

DNA: TGCAGCGTTGAGACTGGGACAGCCTACTACAATGAGCAGTTCTTC
CDR3: CSVETGTAYYNEQFF
V: TRBV29-1
D: TRBD1
J: TRBJ2-1
length: 15
size: .

DNA: TGTGCCAGTAGGATGGGGGGGGGACAGCCATCCTACGAGCAGTACTTC
CDR3: CASRMGGGQPSYEQYF
V: TRBV19
D: .
J: TRBJ2-7
length: 16
size: .

DNA: TGCGCCAGCACCAGACCCGGGACAGGGAATGGCTACACCTTC
CDR3: CASTRPGTGNGYTF
V: TRBV4-1
D: TRBD1
J: TRBJ1-2
length: 14
size: .

DNA: TGTGCCAGCAACGTCGTAGCGGGAGCCTCCTACGAGCAGTACTTC
CDR3: CASNVVAGASYEQYF
V: TRBV28
D: TRBD2
J: TRBJ2-7
length: 15
size: .

DNA: TGCGCCAGCAGTGATTTGTTGACTAGCGGAGCAGATACGCAGTATTTT
CDR3: CASSDLLTSGADTQYF
V: TRBV10-2
D: TRBD2
J: TRBJ2-3
length: 16
size: .

DNA: TGTGCCACCAGCAGTCCCCCTTTCGGACTAGCGGCCAACGAGCAGTACTTC
CDR3: CATSSPPFGLAANEQYF
V: TRBV15
D: TRBD2
J: TRBJ2-7
length: 17
size: .

DNA: TGTGCCAGCAGCTCCGATCCCTCTTACTACGAGCAGTACTTC
CDR3: CASSSDPSYYEQYF
V: TRBV27
D: .
J: TRBJ2-7
length: 14
size: .

DNA: TGTGCCAGCAGCAACGCCCTTCAAGAGACCCAGTACTTC
CDR3: CASSNALQETQYF
V: TRBV7-9
D: .
J: TRBJ2-5
length: 13
size: .

DNA: TGTGCCAGCAGCTTGGCGCTTGGTGAAAAACTGTTTTTT
CDR3: CASSLALGEKLFF
V: TRBV7-9
D: .
J: TRBJ1-4
length: 13
size: .

DNA: TGCGCCAGCAGCTTGTTTCGCGGGAGAGGCACCGGGGAGCTGTTTTTT
CDR3: CASSLFRGRGTGELFF
V: TRBV5-1
D: TRBD2
J: TRBJ2-2
length: 16
size: .

DNA: TGCGCCAGCAGCCAGGAACAGCTGAACACTGAAGCTTTCTTT
CDR3: CASSQEQLNTEAFF
V: TRBV4-1
D: .
J: TRBJ1-1
length: 14
size: .

DNA: TGTGCCAGCAGTTTAAATCTAGCGGGGACCCAAGAGACCCAGTACTTC
CDR3: CASSLNLAGTQETQYF
V: TRBV27
D: TRBD2
J: TRBJ2-5
length: 16
size: .

DNA: TGTGCCAGCAGCAAAGGACCGACAGGGGGCGACTGCAATGAGCAGTTCTTC
CDR3: CASSKGPTGGDCNEQFF
V: TRBV21-1
D: .
J: TRBJ2-1
length: 17
size: .

DNA: TGCGCCAGCCTCAGCGAGCCGGGACTAGCGGGAGTTGAGCAGTTCTTC
CDR3: CASLSEPGLAGVEQFF
V: TRBV5-1
D: TRBD2
J: TRBJ2-1
length: 16
size: .

DNA: TGCAGCGTTGCCGAGGAGAACACCGGGGAGCTGTTTTTT
CDR3: CSVAEENTGELFF
V: TRBV29-1
D: .
J: TRBJ2-2
length: 13
size: .

DNA: TGTGCCAGTAGTCCGACAGCGAACACTGAAGCTTTCTTT
CDR3: CASSPTANTEAFF
V: TRBV19
D: .
J: TRBJ1-1
length: 13
size: once

DNA: TGTGCCAGCCTCCCAGGAGGCGGGGACATTCAGTACTTC
CDR3: CASLPGGGDIQYF
V: TRBV7-9
D: .
J: TRBJ2-4
length: 13
size: .

DNA: TGTGCCAGCAGTACTCGGGAGGGACATCCCTACGAGCAGTACTTC
CDR3: CASSTREGHPYEQYF
V: TRBV28
D: TRBD2
J: TRBJ2-7
length: 15
size: once

DNA: TGTGCCAGCAGTTTAGGGGAGACCCAGTACTTC
CDR3: CASSLGETQYF
V: TRBV27
D: .
J: TRBJ2-5
length: 11
size: .

DNA: TGTGCCAGCAGCACATACAGCGGGCTGTCCTACGAGCAGTACTTC
CDR3: CASSTYSGLSYEQYF
V: TRBV11-2
D: .
J: TRBJ2-7
length: 15
size: .

DNA: TGTGCCAGCAGCCAAGTGTGGGGGGGGAGCAATGAGCAGTTCTTC
CDR3: CASSQVWGGSNEQFF
V: TRBV14
D: TRBD2
J: TRBJ2-1
length: 15
size: once

DNA: TGCAGCGTTGGTGACAACTTCTACGAGCAGTACTTC
CDR3: CSVGDNFYEQYF
V: TRBV29-1
D: .
J: TRBJ2-7
length: 12
size: .

DNA: TGCGCCAGCAGTGAGACTCCGGGACAGGGGTCGAATGAGCAGTTCTTC
CDR3: CASSETPGQGSNEQFF
V: TRBV10-1
D: TRBD1
J: TRBJ2-1
length: 16
size: .

DNA: TGTGCCAGCAGCGTAGTTGAGTTAGACAATGAGCAGTTCTTC
CDR3: CASSVVELDNEQFF
V: TRBV9
D: .
J: TRBJ2-1
length: 14
size: .

DNA: TGTGCCAGCAGCCAACAGCCAGATACGCAGTATTTT
CDR3: CASSQQPDTQYF
V: TRBV5-4
D: .
J: TRBJ2-3
length: 12
size: .

DNA: TGTGCCAGCAGCTCCGCCGGGTTGACAGATACGCAGTATTTT
CDR3: CASSSAGLTDTQYF
V: TRBV5-6
D: .
J: TRBJ2-3
length: 14
size: .

DNA: TGTGCCACCTGGACTAGCAAGAATGAGCAGTTCTTC
CDR3: CATWTSKNEQFF
V: TRBV25-1
D: TRBD2
J: TRBJ2-1
length: 12
size: .

DNA: TGTGCCAGCAGCTTATGGGCTAGCGGGAGTCTATCCTACAATGAGCAGTTCTTC
CDR3: CASSLWASGSLSYNEQFF
V: TRBV7-8
D: TRBD2
J: TRBJ2-1
length: 18
size: .

DNA: TGTGCCATCAGTGAGGGGCCTCTTGAAAAACTGTTTTTT
CDR3: CAISEGPLEKLFF
V: TRBV10-3
D: .
J: TRBJ1-4
length: 13
size: .

DNA: TGTGCCAGTAGTACGGGGACCTACGAGCAGTACTTC
CDR3: CASSTGTYEQYF
V: TRBV19
D: .
J: TRBJ2-7
length: 12
size: .

DNA: TGTGCCAGCAGCACCGGGGGGTCGGTTGGCCAAGAGACCCAGTACTTC
CDR3: CASSTGGSVGQETQYF
V: TRBV13
D: TRBD2
J: TRBJ2-5
length: 16
size: .

DNA: TGTGCCAGCAGCTTGTCAGGGAGGGAATTCACAGATACGCAGTATTTT
CDR3: CASSLSGREFTDTQYF
V: TRBV5-6
D: TRBD2
J: TRBJ2-3
length: 16
size: once

DNA: TGCGCCAGCAGCCCCCGCAAGGACAGCTCGCTGGAGCAGTACTTC
CDR3: CASSPRKDSSLEQYF
V: TRBV4-1
D: .
J: TRBJ2-7
length: 15
size: .

DNA: TGTGCCAGCAGTGAAGGGGTAGGGTATCATGAAAAACTGTTTTTT
CDR3: CASSEGVGYHEKLFF
V: TRBV2
D: .
J: TRBJ1-4
length: 15
size: .

DNA: TGTGCCACCAGCAGAGAGGCCGGACTAGCCTACGAGCAGTACTTC
CDR3: CATSREAGLAYEQYF
V: TRBV15
D: TRBD2
J: TRBJ2-7
length: 15
size: .

DNA: TGTGCCAGCAGCTTGGGGACAGGGGGCGAAGCTTTCTTT
CDR3: CASSLGTGGEAFF
V: TRBV11-2
D: TRBD1
J: TRBJ1-1
length: 13
size: .

DNA: TGTGCCAGCAGCCCCGGACCCGGCACTGAAGCTTTCTTT
CDR3: CASSPGPGTEAFF
V: TRBV7-9
D: .
J: TRBJ1-1
length: 13
size: .

DNA: TGTGCCAGTTCTTTTAGCGGGACACCTCCCTCCTACGAGCAGTACTTC
CDR3: CASSFSGTPPSYEQYF
V: TRBV19
D: TRBD2
J: TRBJ2-7
length: 16
size: .

DNA: TGTGCCAGCAGTTTGTCTCCGGGGTCCTCCTACGAGCAGTACTTC
CDR3: CASSLSPGSSYEQYF
V: TRBV27
D: .
J: TRBJ2-7
length: 15
size: .

DNA: TGTGCCAGCAGCACAAACCTAGCAAATGAGCAGTTCTTC
CDR3: CASSTNLANEQFF
V: TRBV7-9
D: .
J: TRBJ2-1
length: 13
size: .

DNA: TGTGCCAGCAGTTCTGGGACAGGGGGCGGCGGGGAGCTGTTTTTT
CDR3: CASSSGTGGGGELFF
V: TRBV6-5
D: TRBD1
J: TRBJ2-2
length: 15
size: .

DNA: TGCGCCAGCAGCCAAGGGTGGGGCGGGAGAGGTTACAATGAGCAGTTCTTC
CDR3: CASSQGWGGRGYNEQFF
V: TRBV4-1
D: TRBD2
J: TRBJ2-1
length: 17
size: .